The next 10 T cell receptor beta chains were all read from a single sample in a study of cytomegalovirus exposure and HLA in healthy donors. PCR amplification relied on 60 Vbeta primers (plus 13 Jbeta primers). Assay used: immunoSEQ multiplex PCR; TCRdb lists only in-frame clones, some missing. The repertoire holds about 94,000 clones, with 50% to 75% as singletons. Sequenced sample: PBMCs. Receptors originate from a man aged 25 to 45 in good health and CMV-seronegative.

The chain couples TRBV7-3 to TRBJ1-6; 10 nucleotides match TRBD1. V dropped 3 bases and J dropped 9; count of bases not matched to a gene: 5. Germline V CDR1 and CDR2: SGHTA, FQGTGA. This CDR3 has 15 amino acids. The CDR3 sequence: CASSFTGQGFSPLHF. Here the CDR3 DNA reads TGTGCCAGCAGCTTCACGGGACAGGGGTTTTCACCCCTCCACTTT.

The genes are TRBV7-9 and TRBJ1-2; 8 nucleotides line up with TRBD1. The CDR3 contains 14 residues. J gave up 5 bases and V 5 bases, and 7 bases lay outside the gene matches. Per the germline V gene, CDR1 is SEHNR and CDR2 is FQNEAQ (reference sequence). CDR3 region: CASSQRDRPYGYTF. CDR3 coding DNA: TGTGCCAGCAGCCAAAGGGACAGGCCGTATGGCTACACCTTC.

The chain uses TRBV28 and TRBJ2-7, with 11 bases matching TRBD1. This CDR3 has 14 residues. Germline loops: CDR1 MDHEN, CDR2 SYDVKM. V gave up 6 bases and J gave up 4 bases; unmatched junction bases: 5. The CDR3 spells CASSIGTGGYEQYF. The CDR3 nucleotides are TGTGCCAGCAGCATAGGGACAGGGGGGTACGAGCAGTACTTC.

The chain couples TRBV19 to TRBJ2-4; D is possibly TRBD1 (6 bases). The V gene lost 4 bases and the J gene lost 6 bases, with 10 bases spanning the gap. Germline V CDR1 and CDR2: LNHDA, SQIVND (reference sequence). CDR3 length: 13 amino acids. The CDR3 sequence: CASSTDRSNIQYF. The CDR3 nucleotides read TGTGCCAGTAGTACCGACAGGTCAAACATTCAGTACTTC.

This sequence joins TRBV19 and TRBJ1-6; D gene uncertain. Looked up from germline, CDR1 is LNHDA and CDR2 is SQIVND (reference sequence). The CDR3 covers 14 residues. Trimming removed 7 bases from V and 6 bases from J, with 13 bases in between. The CDR3, as DNA: TGTGCCAGTAAATCGGCGCCGGGTAATTCACCCCTCCACTTT. Translating gives CASKSAPGNSPLHF.

This clone has just a few counts. The chain uses TRBV28 and TRBJ2-7; the match to TRBD1 covers 10 bases. This CDR3 contains 14 residues. V shed 7 bases and J 5 bases; nucleotides not matched to a gene: 8. From germline, CDR1 is MDHEN and CDR2 SYDVKM. The CDR3 region has the DNA TGTGCCAGCACCTGGGACAGGGGTAGAAACGAGCAGTACTTC. It is translated as CASTWDRGRNEQYF.

This clone has just one count. The rearrangement joins TRBV9 to TRBJ1-1, with TRBD1 identical over 8 bases. Germline trimming cut 3 bases from V and 5 bases from J; bases unmatched to any gene: 12. The CDR3 is 16 amino acids. The germline V gene has CDR1 SGDLS and CDR2 YYNGEE. The CDR3 is CASSAAQQTGVTEAFF. The CDR3 DNA reads TGTGCCAGCAGCGCAGCTCAACAGACAGGGGTTACTGAAGCTTTCTTT.

This sequence joins TRBV4-3 and TRBJ1-1, with D perhaps TRBD1 (6 bases). V was clipped by 5 bases and J by 5 bases, with 12 bases between them. The CDR3 sequence is 13 residues long. Germline CDR1 is LGHNA and CDR2 is YSLEER. CDR3 sequence: CASSYRVGTEAFF. The CDR3 coding sequence is TGCGCCAGCAGCTACAGGGTTGGGACTGAAGCTTTCTTT.

This rearrangement joins TRBV5-1 to TRBJ1-4; 9 bases are a match to TRBD1. Germline V gene sequence: CDR1 SGHRS, CDR2 YFSETQ. Trimming cost V 5 bases and J 5 bases; bases outside gene matches: 4. CDR3 length equals 14 residues. CDR3 sequence reads: CASSRDRVNEKLFF. The CDR3, as DNA: TGCGCCAGCAGTAGGGACAGGGTGAATGAAAAACTGTTTTTT.

This chain connects TRBV6-5 to TRBJ2-2, with D possibly being TRBD2 (6 bases). The germline V gene has CDR1 MNHEY and CDR2 SVGAGI. The CDR3 has 13 residues. The ends were cut back, 7 bases at V and 6 bases at J, with 12 bases in the middle. CDR3 DNA: TGTGCCAGCACACGGGGGACCCCCGGGGAGCTGTTTTTT. This translates into CASTRGTPGELFF.